The 2 T cell receptor beta chains below come from one sample, sequenced in a study of T-cell memory formation after mild COVID-19 (dated by TCRdb to the early 2020s). Receptor amplification or capture employed 5' RACE. TCRdb lists the instrument as Illumina NovaSeq 6000. TCRdb handled the public reads itself, with Q25 trimming in fastp and clone calling in MiXCR, and kept productive beta chains. Each entry merges the rows of one CDR3 protein and shows their most common DNA and genes. This sample comprises 250,000 to 350,000 distinct CDR3 sequences, around 19% of them detected only once. Of the sample, around a fifth falls within the top ten clones. Sequenced sample: PBMCs or a T cell subset sorted from them (not recorded which). These receptors originate from a man in his late teens or twenties who had mild COVID-19 (a few samples of this study predate the infection). The sample titles of this study are shuffled in the database, so cell type and time point are left out; the donor was told from shared clones.

The chain uses TRBV28 and TRBJ1-2, with 8 bases that match TRBD1. The CDR3 has 14 residues. Germline V gene data show CDR1 as MDHEN and CDR2 as SYDVKM. The ends lost 4 bases at V and 3 bases at J; junction bases unmatched: 4. The CDR3 bases are TGTGCCAGCAGTTCTACAGGGGGTTACTATGGCTACACCTTC. Its translation: CASSSTGGYYGYTF.

The gene calls are TRBV19 and TRBJ2-1; D uncertain. V lost 3 bases, J lost 7 bases, and 10 bases lay in between. The CDR3 is 13 amino acids. The germline gives CDR1 LNHDA, CDR2 SQIVND (reference sequence). The CDR3 DNA reads as TGTGCCAGTAGTATCTGGGGTTGGAATGAGCAGTTCTTC. Its protein product is CASSIWGWNEQFF.